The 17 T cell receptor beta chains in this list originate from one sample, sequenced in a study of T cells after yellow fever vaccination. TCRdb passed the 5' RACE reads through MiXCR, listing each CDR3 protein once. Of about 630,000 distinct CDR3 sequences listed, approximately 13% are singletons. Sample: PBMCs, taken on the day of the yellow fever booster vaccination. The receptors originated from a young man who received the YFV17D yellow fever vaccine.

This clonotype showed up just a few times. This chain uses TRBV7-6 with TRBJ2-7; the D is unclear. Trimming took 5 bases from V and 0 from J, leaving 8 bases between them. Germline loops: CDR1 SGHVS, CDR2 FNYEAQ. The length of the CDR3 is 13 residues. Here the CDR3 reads CASSGWSSYEQYF. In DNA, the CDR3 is TGTGCCAGCAGCGGCTGGAGCTCCTACGAGCAGTACTTC.

CDR3: CASSSSTHSYEQYF. The CDR3 nucleotides are TGTGCCAGCAGCTCCTCGACACACTCCTACGAGCAGTACTTC. This sequence joins TRBV7-9 and TRBJ2-7; no firm D call. CDR3 length: 14 amino acids. Germline-derived CDR1 and CDR2 are SEHNR and FQNEAQ (reference sequence). V was cut by 4 bases and J by 0 bases, with 10 bases left in between.

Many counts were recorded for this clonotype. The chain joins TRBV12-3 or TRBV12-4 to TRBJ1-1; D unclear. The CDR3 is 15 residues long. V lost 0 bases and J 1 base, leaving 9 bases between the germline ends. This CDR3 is CASSLAQAENTEAFF. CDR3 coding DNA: TGTGCCAGCAGTTTAGCGCAGGCAGAGAACACTGAAGCTTTCTTT.

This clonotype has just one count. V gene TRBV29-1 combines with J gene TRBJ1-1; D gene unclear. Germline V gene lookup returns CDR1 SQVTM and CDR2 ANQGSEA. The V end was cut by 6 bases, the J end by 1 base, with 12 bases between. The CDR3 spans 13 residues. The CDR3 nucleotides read TGCAGCGTGGTGACCGGGAGGAACACTGAAGCTTTCTTT. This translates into CSVVTGRNTEAFF.

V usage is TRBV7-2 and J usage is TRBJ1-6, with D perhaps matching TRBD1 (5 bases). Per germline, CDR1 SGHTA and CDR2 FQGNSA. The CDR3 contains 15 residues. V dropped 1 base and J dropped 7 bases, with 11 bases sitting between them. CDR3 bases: TGTGCCAGCAGCTTAGAGGCCAGGGCGAATTCACCCCTCCACTTT. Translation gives CASSLEARANSPLHF.

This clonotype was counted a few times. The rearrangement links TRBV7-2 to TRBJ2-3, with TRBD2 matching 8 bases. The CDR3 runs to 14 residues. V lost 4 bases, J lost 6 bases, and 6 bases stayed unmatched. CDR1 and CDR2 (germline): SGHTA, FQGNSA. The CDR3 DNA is TGTGCCAGCAGCTCAGCGGGGGAGGGCGATACGCAGTATTTT. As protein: CASSSAGEGDTQYF.

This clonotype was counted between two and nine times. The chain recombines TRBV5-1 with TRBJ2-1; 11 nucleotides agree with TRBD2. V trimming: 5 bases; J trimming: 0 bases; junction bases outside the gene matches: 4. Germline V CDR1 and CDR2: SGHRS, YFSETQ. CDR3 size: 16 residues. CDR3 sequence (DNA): TGCGCCAGCAGACGGACTAGCGGGTTCTCCTACAATGAGCAGTTCTTC. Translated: CASRRTSGFSYNEQFF.

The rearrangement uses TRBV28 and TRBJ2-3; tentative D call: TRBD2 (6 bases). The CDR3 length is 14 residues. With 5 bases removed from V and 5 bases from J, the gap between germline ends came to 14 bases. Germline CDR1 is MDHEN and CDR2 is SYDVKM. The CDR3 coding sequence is TGTGCCAGCAGTCCCCGGGCGGGGTTAGATACGCAGTATTTT. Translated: CASSPRAGLDTQYF. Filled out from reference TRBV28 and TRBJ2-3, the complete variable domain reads DVKVTQSSRYLVKRTGEKVFLECVQDMDHENMFWYRQDPGLGLRLIYFSYDVKMKEKGDIPEGYSVSREKKERFSLILESASTNQTSMYLCASSPRAGLDTQYFGPGTRLTVL.

CDR3 sequence (DNA): TGTGCCACCAACCTAGCGGGAGCGAACACCGGGGAGCTGTTTTTT. Protein: CATNLAGANTGELFF. The chain carries TRBV28 and TRBJ2-2; 10 bases agree with TRBD2. This CDR3 is built from 15 residues. Per germline, CDR1 MDHEN and CDR2 SYDVKM. V shed 10 bases, J shed 0 bases, and the junction held 5 bases outside the gene matches. The variable domain in full, with the rest retrieved from reference TRBV28 and TRBJ2-2, is DVKVTQSSRYLVKRTGEKVFLECVQDMDHENMFWYRQDPGLGLRLIYFSYDVKMKEKGDIPEGYSVSREKKERFSLILESASTNQTSMYLCATNLAGANTGELFFGEGSRLTVL.

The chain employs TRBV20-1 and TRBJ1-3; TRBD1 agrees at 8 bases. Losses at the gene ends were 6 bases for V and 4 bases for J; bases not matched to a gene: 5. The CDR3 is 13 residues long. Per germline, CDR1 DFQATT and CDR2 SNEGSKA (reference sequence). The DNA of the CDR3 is TGCAGTGCCCTCAGGGGGCCGGGAAACACCATATATTTT. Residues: CSALRGPGNTIYF.

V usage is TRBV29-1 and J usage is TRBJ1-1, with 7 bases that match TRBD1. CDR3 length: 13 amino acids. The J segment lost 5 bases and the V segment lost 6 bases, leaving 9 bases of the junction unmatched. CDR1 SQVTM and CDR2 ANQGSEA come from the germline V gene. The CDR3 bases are TGCAGCGTGCAACAGGGGACGGTGACTGAAGCTTTCTTT. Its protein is CSVQQGTVTEAFF.

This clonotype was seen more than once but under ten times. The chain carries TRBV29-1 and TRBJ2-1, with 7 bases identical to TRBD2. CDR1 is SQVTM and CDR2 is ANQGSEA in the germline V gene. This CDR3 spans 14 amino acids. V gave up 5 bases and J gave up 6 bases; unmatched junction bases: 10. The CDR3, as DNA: TGCAGCGTTCAGACGTTGCTAGCGGTCAATGAGCAGTTCTTC. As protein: CSVQTLLAVNEQFF.

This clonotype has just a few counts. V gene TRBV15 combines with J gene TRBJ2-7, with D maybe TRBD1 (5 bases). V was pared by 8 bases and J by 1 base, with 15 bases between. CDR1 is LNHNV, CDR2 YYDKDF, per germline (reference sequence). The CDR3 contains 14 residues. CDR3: CATSTGRASYEQYF. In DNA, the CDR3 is TGTGCCACCTCCACCGGCAGGGCTTCCTACGAGCAGTACTTC.

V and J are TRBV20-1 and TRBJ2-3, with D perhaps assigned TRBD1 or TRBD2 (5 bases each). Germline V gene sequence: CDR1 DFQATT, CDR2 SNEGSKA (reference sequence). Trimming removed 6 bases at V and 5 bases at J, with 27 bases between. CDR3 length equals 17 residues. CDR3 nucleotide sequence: TGCAGTGCCTCTACAGGAACCGGGTGCAGCCGGGGAGATACGCAGTATTTT. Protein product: CSASTGTGCSRGDTQYF.

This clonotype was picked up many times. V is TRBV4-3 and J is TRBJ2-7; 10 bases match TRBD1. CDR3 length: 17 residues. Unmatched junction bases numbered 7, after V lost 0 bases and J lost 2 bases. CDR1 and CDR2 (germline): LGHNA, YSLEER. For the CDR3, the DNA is TGCGCCAGCAGCCAAGATTGGGCGGGACAGGGGACCTACGAGCAGTACTTC. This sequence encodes CASSQDWAGQGTYEQYF.

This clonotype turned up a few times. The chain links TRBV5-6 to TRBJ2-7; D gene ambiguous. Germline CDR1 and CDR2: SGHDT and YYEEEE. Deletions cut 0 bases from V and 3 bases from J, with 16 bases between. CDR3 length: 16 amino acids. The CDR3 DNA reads TGTGCCAGCAGCTTGGGGAAGCGTCGGGCTCTCTACGAGCAGTACTTC. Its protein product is CASSLGKRRALYEQYF.

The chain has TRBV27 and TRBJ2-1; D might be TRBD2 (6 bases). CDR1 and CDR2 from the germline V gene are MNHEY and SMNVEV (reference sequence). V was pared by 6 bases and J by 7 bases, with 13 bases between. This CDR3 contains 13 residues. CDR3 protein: CASRVLAANEQFF. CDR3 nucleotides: TGTGCCAGCAGGGTACTAGCCGCGAATGAGCAGTTCTTC.